This TCR beta chain was captured in a study of cytomegalovirus exposure and HLA in healthy donors. Whole-study context: As an earlier analysis found, about 190 million T cells yielded some 120 million unique TCR beta sequences.

The length of the CDR3 is 14 residues. Trimming removed 3 bases from V and 7 bases from J, with 13 bases in between. CDR1 is LNHDA and CDR2 is SQIVND in the germline V gene (reference sequence). 13 Jbeta primers and 60 Vbeta primers were used for the PCR. Sequencing was performed with immunoSEQ multiplex PCR; in TCRdb, only in-frame clones are kept and a portion is missing. The sample shows 150,000 to 200,000 clones, about four fifths of them seen only once. The sequence came from a girl aged 5-17 years in good health and CMV-seropositive. V usage is TRBV19 and J usage is TRBJ1-5; a weak D match, TRBD1 (5 bases). Sequenced sample: PBMCs. CDR3 DNA: TGTGCCAGTAGTATTCGAGGGGAGGAACAGCCCCAGCATTTT. It is translated as CASSIRGEEQPQHF.